This entry describes one T cell receptor (beta chain). Its matching antigen is unknown. The data belong to a study of blood T cells in healthy people across ages. Then a second PCR, running roughly 7 to 11 cycles, was carried out with a sample-barcoded 5' primer and a J-beta primer mix. TCRdb redid the calling of the 5' RACE reads with MiXCR, one entry per CDR3 protein. The sample shows around 1,900,000 distinct CDR3 sequences, about two fifths of them seen only once. Study-wide results and limits: TCR beta diversity tracked closely with naive T cell percentage. Using unsorted PBMCs precluded a conclusive naive versus antigen-experienced comparison. The long-lived group displayed more naive CD4+ cells, plus higher diversity, than the aged donors did.

V was pared by 5 bases and J by 6 bases, with 10 bases between. The CDR3 spans 12 residues. Germline CDR1 reads SEHNR; CDR2 reads FQNEAQ (reference sequence). The chain joins TRBV7-9 to TRBJ1-1; D call uncertain. Sequencing input: blood. This receptor was obtained from a human donor in good health. The CDR3 loop reads CASSVTRAEAFF. CDR3 nucleotide sequence: TGTGCCAGCAGCGTAACGAGGGCTGAAGCTTTCTTT.